The 5 T cell receptor beta chains reported below all come from one sample, sequenced in a study of OX40 agonist ivuxolimab in advanced cancers. Clones were read by immunoSEQ multiplex PCR, and TCRdb kept only the in-frame ones, dropping some. Counted here are over 55,000 clones, roughly nine tenths occurring once; the ten biggest clones make up 2% to 2.5%. Sequencing used CD4+ or CD8+ T cells sorted from blood, obtained in a trial of the OX40 agonist ivuxolimab. These receptors all stem from an adult with an advanced solid tumor such as melanoma, head and neck, liver or kidney cancer.

The V call is TRBV19, the J call TRBJ2-7, with D unclear. Trimming shortened V by 4 bases and J by 3 bases, and 13 bases separated the two germline ends. This CDR3 contains 14 residues. The germline V gene has CDR1 LNHDA and CDR2 SQIVND (reference sequence). CDR3 sequence: CASSSPGYNYEQYF. CDR3 sequence (DNA): TGTGCCAGTAGTAGTCCAGGTTATAACTACGAGCAGTACTTC.

This clone was counted a single time. The J gene is TRBJ1-1, the V gene TRBV7-9; D unresolved. The germline CDR1 and CDR2 sequences are SEHNR and FQNEAQ (reference sequence). The V gene lost 4 bases and the J gene lost 3 bases, with 9 bases spanning the gap. This CDR3 is built from 13 residues. The CDR3 DNA follows: TGTGCCAGCAGCTCATTTGTGTACACTGAAGCTTTCTTT. Encoded protein: CASSSFVYTEAFF. Variable domain in full (rest from reference TRBV7-9 and TRBJ1-1): DTGVSQNPRHKITKRGQNVTFRCDPISEHNRLYWYRQTLGQGPEFLTYFQNEAQLEKSRLLSDRFSAERPKGSFSTLEIQRTEQGDSAMYLCASSSFVYTEAFFGQGTRLTVV.

V is TRBV27 and J is TRBJ1-2, with D unresolved. V was cut by 8 bases and J by 6 bases, with 13 bases left in between. Germline CDR1 MNHEY, CDR2 SMNVEV (reference sequence). CDR3 size: 12 residues. The CDR3: CASYEPVDGYTF. The CDR3 DNA sequence: TGTGCCAGCTACGAACCAGTCGATGGCTACACCTTC.

V is TRBV19 and J is TRBJ1-5; a weak D match, TRBD1 (6 bases). Germline CDR1 is LNHDA and CDR2 is SQIVND (reference sequence). The ends were cut back, 6 bases at V and 0 bases at J, with 9 bases in the middle. This CDR3 contains 14 residues. In nucleotides, the CDR3 is TGTGCCAGTAGACAGGGTTATAGCAATCAGCCCCAGCATTTT. Protein sequence: CASRQGYSNQPQHF.

The rearrangement joins TRBV7-8 to TRBJ2-1; the D is unclear. This CDR3 is 14 amino acids long. The germline CDR1 and CDR2 sequences are SGHVS and FQNEAQ. Trimming took off 5 bases at V and 7 bases at J, with 15 bases between the two ends. CDR3 in amino acids: CASSVTRRANEQFF. The CDR3 DNA is TGTGCCAGCAGCGTGACCCGAAGAGCGAATGAGCAGTTCTTC. Full variable domain (rest looked up from reference TRBV7-8 and TRBJ2-1): GAGVSQSPRYKVAKRGQDVALRCDPISGHVSLFWYQQALGQGPEFLTYFQNEAQLDKSGLPSDRFFAERPEGSVSTLKIQRTQQEDSAVYLCASSVTRRANEQFFGPGTRLTVL.